The present T cell receptor beta chain was sequenced within a study of blood T cell repertoires in COVID-19. Enrollees, about 18 to 89 years old, lived in about two dozen US areas. Some clones are missing from TCRdb's copy, which holds only in-frame ones; the method was immunoSEQ multiplex PCR. The table lists hundreds of thousands of clones, about nine tenths of them singletons. Trimming pared 1 base from V and 9 bases from J, leaving 16 bases between. The germline V gene has CDR1 SGHRS and CDR2 YFSETQ. CDR3 length: 15 amino acids. V usage is TRBV5-1 and J usage is TRBJ1-4, with D unresolved. The source of this sequence is a woman aged 25 to 45 with acute COVID-19. The specimen sequenced was PBMCs or T cells enriched from blood (not recorded which). CDR3 sequence: CASSLIGESPKKLFF. CDR3 DNA sequence: TGCGCCAGCAGCTTGATTGGGGAGAGTCCCAAAAAACTGTTTTTT.